A single sample gave rise to the 2 T cell receptor beta chains below, sequenced in a study of control samples from healthy donors and cancer patients. Profiled with immunoSEQ multiplex PCR; TCRdb holds only in-frame clones, not every one. There are about 150,000 clones in the sample; around 90% occur only once, and around 2.2% lies in the top ten. The specimen sequenced was blood. These receptors were obtained from a woman aged 40-49 years in good health.

The chain joins TRBV18 to TRBJ1-5; 8 nucleotides line up with TRBD1. Germline CDR1 is KGHSH and CDR2 is LQKENI. This CDR3 region has 14 residues. V trimming: 2 bases; J trimming: 4 bases; junction bases outside the gene matches: 1. This CDR3 reads CASSPNRGNQPQHF. The CDR3 DNA reads as TGTGCCAGCTCACCAAACAGGGGGAATCAGCCCCAGCATTTT.

The CDR3 here is CASSQVAGAYNEQFF. The CDR3 nucleotides read TGTGCCAGCAGCCAGGTAGCGGGTGCCTACAATGAGCAGTTCTTC. The chain links TRBV3-1 (or the pseudogene TRBV3-2) to TRBJ2-1; 7 nucleotides align to TRBD2. CDR3 length: 15 amino acids. Germline V gene lookup returns CDR1 LGHDT and CDR2 YNNKEL (reference sequence). V shed 3 bases, J shed 2 bases, and the junction held 4 bases outside the gene matches.